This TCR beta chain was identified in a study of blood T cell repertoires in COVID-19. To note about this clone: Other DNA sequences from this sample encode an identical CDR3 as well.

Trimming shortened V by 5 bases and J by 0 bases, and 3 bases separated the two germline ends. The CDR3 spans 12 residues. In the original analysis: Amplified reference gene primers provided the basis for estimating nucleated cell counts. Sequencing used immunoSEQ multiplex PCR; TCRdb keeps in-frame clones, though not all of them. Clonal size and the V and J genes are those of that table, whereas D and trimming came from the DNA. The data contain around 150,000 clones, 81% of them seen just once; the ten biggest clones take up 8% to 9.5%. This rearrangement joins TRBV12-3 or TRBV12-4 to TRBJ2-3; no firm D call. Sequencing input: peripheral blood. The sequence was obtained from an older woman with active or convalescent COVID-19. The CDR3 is CASSPSTDTQYF. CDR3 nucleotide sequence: TGTGCCAGCAGTCCTAGCACAGATACGCAGTATTTT.